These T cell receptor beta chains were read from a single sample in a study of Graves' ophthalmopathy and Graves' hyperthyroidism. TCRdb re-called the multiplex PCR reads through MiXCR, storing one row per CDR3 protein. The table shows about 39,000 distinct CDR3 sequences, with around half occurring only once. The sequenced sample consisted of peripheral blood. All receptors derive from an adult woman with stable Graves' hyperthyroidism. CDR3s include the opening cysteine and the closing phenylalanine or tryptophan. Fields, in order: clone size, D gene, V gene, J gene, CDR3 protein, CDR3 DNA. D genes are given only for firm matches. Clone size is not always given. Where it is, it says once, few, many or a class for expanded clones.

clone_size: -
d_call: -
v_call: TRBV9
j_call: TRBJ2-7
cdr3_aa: CASSQLPGVPYEQYF
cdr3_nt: TGTGCCAGCAGCCAGCTCCCGGGAGTCCCCTACGAGCAGTACTTC

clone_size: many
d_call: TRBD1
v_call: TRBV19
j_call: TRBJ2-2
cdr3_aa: CASSTFTGQPVAWNTGELFF
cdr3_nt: TGTGCCAGTAGTACCTTTACGGGACAGCCTGTCGCCTGGAACACCGGGGAGCTGTTTTTT

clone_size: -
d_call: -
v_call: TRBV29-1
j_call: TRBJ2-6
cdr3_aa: CSVVRVSSGANVLTF
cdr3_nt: TGCAGCGTTGTTAGGGTGAGCTCTGGGGCCAACGTCCTGACTTTC

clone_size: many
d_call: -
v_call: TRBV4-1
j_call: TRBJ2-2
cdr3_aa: CASSLGLEGAGELFF
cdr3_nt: TGCGCCAGCAGCCTAGGACTAGAGGGGGCCGGGGAGCTGTTTTTT

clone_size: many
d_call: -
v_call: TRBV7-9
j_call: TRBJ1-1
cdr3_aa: CASSEGNTEAFF
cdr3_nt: TGTGCCAGCAGCGAGGGGAACACTGAAGCTTTCTTT

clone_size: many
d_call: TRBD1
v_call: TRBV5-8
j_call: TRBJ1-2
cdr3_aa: CASSWAGGATNYGYTF
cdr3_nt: TGTGCCAGCAGCTGGGCAGGGGGCGCGACTAACTATGGCTACACCTTC

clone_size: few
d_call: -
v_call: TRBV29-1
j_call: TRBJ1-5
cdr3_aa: CSVWENSNQPQHF
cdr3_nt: TGCAGTGTGTGGGAAAATAGCAATCAGCCCCAGCATTTT

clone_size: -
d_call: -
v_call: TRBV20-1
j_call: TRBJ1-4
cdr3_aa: CSAKDSFNEKLFF
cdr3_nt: TGCAGTGCTAAGGACAGTTTTAATGAAAAACTGTTTTTT

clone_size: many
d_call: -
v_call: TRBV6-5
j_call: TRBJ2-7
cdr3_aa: CASSFSEESYEQYF
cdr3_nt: TGTGCCAGCAGTTTTAGCGAGGAGTCCTACGAGCAGTACTTC

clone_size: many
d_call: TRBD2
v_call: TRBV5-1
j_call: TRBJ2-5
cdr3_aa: CASSSLAGWETQYF
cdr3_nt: TGCGCCAGCAGCTCACTAGCGGGGTGGGAGACCCAGTACTTC

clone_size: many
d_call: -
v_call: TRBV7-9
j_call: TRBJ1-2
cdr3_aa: CASSSRGFSGYTF
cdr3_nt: TGTGCCAGCAGCTCGAGGGGCTTCAGTGGCTACACCTTC

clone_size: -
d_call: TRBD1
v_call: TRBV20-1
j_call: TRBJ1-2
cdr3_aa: CSAPNTDRGNYGYTF
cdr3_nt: TGCAGTGCCCCCAACACGGACAGGGGTAACTATGGCTACACCTTC

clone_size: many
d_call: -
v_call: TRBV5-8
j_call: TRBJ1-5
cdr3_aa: CASSLDPFTQPQHF
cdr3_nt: TGTGCCAGCAGCTTGGACCCATTCACTCAGCCCCAGCATTTT

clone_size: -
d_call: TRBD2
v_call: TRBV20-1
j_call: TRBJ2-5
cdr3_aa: CSARDVAGLETQYF
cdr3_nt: TGCAGTGCTAGAGATGTAGCGGGATTAGAGACCCAGTACTTC

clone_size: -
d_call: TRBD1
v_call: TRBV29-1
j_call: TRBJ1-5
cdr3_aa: CSVWTGDQPQHF
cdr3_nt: TGCAGCGTGTGGACAGGTGACCAGCCCCAGCATTTT